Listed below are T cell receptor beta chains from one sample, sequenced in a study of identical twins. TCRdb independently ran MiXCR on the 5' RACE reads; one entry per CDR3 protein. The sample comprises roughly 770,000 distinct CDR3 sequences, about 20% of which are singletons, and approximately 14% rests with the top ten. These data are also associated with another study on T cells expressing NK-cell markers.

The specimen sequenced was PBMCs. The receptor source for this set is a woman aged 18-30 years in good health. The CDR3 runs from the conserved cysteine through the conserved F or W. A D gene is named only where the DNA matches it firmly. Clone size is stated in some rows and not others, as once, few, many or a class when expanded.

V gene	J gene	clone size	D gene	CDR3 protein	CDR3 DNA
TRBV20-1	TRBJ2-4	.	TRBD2	CSAFDPGLAGEAKNIQYF	TGCAGTGCTTTTGACCCGGGACTAGCGGGAGAAGCCAAAAACATTCAGTACTTC
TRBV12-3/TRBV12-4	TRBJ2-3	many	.	CASSLASTDTQYF	TGTGCCAGCAGCTTAGCTAGCACAGATACGCAGTATTTT
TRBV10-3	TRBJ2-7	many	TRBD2	CAIGGLAGESDRSEQYF	TGTGCCATCGGGGGACTAGCGGGGGAGTCCGATCGGTCCGAGCAGTACTTC
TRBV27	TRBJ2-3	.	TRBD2	CASSFISALAGEGTDTQYF	TGTGCCAGCAGTTTCATCTCAGCCCTAGCGGGAGAGGGCACAGATACGCAGTATTTT
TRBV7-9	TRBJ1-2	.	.	CASSYLLSYTF	TGTGCCAGCAGCTACCTCCTGAGCTACACCTTC
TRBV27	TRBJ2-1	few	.	CASSSSGSVYEQFF	TGTGCCAGCAGTTCGTCAGGGAGTGTCTATGAGCAGTTCTTC
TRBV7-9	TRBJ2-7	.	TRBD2	CASSQKLAGVHEQYF	TGTGCCAGCAGCCAAAAACTAGCGGGAGTCCACGAGCAGTACTTC
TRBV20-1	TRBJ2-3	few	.	CSARDGSRVRDTQYF	TGCAGTGCTAGAGATGGTTCCAGGGTGAGAGATACGCAGTATTTT
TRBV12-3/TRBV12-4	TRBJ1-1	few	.	CASRDRTGRGYTEAFF	TGTGCCAGCAGGGATCGGACCGGGAGGGGCTACACTGAAGCTTTCTTT
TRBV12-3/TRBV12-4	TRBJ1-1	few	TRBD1	CASSPSGGGYTEAFF	TGTGCCAGCAGCCCCTCAGGGGGCGGGTACACTGAAGCTTTCTTT
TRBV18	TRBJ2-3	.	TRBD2	CASSPRQGLAADTQYF	TGTGCCAGCTCACCCCGACAGGGACTAGCCGCAGATACGCAGTATTTT
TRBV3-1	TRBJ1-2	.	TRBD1	CASSPRDRGLIRGYTF	TGTGCCAGCAGCCCCCGGGACAGGGGGCTAATACGTGGCTACACCTTC
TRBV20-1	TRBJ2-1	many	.	CSAAHIYNEQFF	TGCAGTGCTGCACACATCTACAATGAGCAGTTCTTC
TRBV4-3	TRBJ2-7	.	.	CASSLRRGSGELPYEQYF	TGCGCCAGCAGCCTCCGAAGGGGTTCGGGAGAGCTTCCCTACGAGCAGTACTTC
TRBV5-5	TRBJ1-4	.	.	CASSLGRDEKLFF	TGTGCCAGCAGCTTGGGACGGGATGAAAAACTGTTTTTT
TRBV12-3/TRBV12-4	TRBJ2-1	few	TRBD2	CASSKGLAISSTYEQFF	TGTGCCAGCAGTAAGGGACTAGCGATAAGCTCCACATATGAGCAGTTCTTC
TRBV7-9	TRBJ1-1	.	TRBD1	CASSLWVGDRVNTEAFF	TGTGCCAGCAGCTTATGGGTTGGGGACAGGGTAAATACTGAAGCTTTCTTT
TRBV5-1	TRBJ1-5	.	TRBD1	CASSLGTGGPNQPQHF	TGCGCCAGCAGCCTCGGGACAGGGGGCCCCAATCAGCCCCAGCATTTT
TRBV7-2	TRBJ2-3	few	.	CASAEPLEVEITDTQYF	TGTGCCAGCGCAGAGCCGTTAGAGGTGGAAATCACAGATACGCAGTATTTT
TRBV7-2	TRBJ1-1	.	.	CASSRVVTEAFF	TGTGCCAGCAGTCGGGTGGTCACTGAAGCTTTCTTT
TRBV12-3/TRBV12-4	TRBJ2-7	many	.	CASSLALPYEQYF	TGTGCCAGCAGTTTAGCGCTCCCCTACGAGCAGTACTTC
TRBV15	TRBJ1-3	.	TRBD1	CATSRSGQGGGNTIYF	TGTGCCACCAGCAGATCCGGACAGGGAGGAGGAAACACCATATATTTT
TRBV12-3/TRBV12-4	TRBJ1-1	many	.	CASSFRGGTEAFF	TGTGCCAGCAGTTTCCGGGGAGGCACTGAAGCTTTCTTT
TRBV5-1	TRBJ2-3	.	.	CASRQGRYGSTDTQYF	TGCGCCAGCAGACAGGGTCGGTATGGAAGCACAGATACGCAGTATTTT
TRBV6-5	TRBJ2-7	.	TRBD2	CASSYSRLAGEGYEQYF	TGTGCCAGCAGTTACTCGAGGCTAGCGGGAGAGGGCTACGAGCAGTACTTC
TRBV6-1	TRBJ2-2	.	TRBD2	CASRPGLADTGELFF	TGTGCCAGCAGACCTGGACTAGCAGACACCGGGGAGCTGTTTTTT
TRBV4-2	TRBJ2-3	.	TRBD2	CASSPGLADTETQYF	TGTGCCAGCAGCCCAGGACTAGCGGACACAGAAACGCAGTATTTT
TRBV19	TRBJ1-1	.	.	CASMSDTEAFF	TGTGCCAGTATGTCGGACACTGAAGCTTTCTTT
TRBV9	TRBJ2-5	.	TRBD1	CASSVDRGTVLQETQYF	TGTGCCAGCAGCGTAGATCGTGGGACAGTGTTACAAGAGACCCAGTACTTC
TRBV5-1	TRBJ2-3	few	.	CASSLVSRRSTDTQYF	TGCGCCAGCAGCTTGGTCTCGCGGAGAAGCACAGATACGCAGTATTTT
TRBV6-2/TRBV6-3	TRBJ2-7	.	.	CATHLSSRGNYEQYF	TGTGCCACCCACCTCTCGTCCAGGGGAAACTACGAGCAGTACTTC
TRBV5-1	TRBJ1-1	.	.	CASSLEGAPTEAFF	TGCGCCAGCAGCTTGGAAGGGGCCCCCACTGAAGCTTTCTTT
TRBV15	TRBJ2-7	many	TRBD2	CATSRDQAGGYEQYF	TGTGCCACCAGCAGAGATCAAGCGGGGGGCTACGAGCAGTACTTC
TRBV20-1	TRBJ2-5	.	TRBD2	CSASGTSESKETQYF	TGCAGTGCTAGCGGGACTAGCGAAAGCAAAGAGACCCAGTACTTC
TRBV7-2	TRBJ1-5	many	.	CASSLAGQGGHQPQHF	TGTGCCAGCAGCTTAGCAGGCCAGGGTGGGCATCAGCCCCAGCATTTT
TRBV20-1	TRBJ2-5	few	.	CSATTALLQETQYF	TGCAGTGCTACCACGGCCTTGCTCCAAGAGACCCAGTACTTC
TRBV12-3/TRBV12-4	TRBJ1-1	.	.	CASRPGPGYDTEAFF	TGTGCCAGCAGGCCGGGACCCGGGTACGACACTGAAGCTTTCTTT
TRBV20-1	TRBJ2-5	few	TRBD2	CSATTIRRTSREETQYF	TGCAGTGCTACGACCATTAGGAGGACTAGCAGGGAAGAGACCCAGTACTTC
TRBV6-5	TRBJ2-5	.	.	CASSYFDSGETQYF	TGTGCCAGCAGTTACTTCGACAGTGGGGAGACCCAGTACTTC
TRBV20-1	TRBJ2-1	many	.	CSANERRGEQFF	TGCAGTGCAAATGAACGACGCGGTGAGCAGTTCTTC
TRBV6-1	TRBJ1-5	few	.	CASSPRVEQPQHF	TGTGCCAGCAGTCCCAGGGTGGAACAGCCCCAGCATTTT
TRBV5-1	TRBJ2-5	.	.	CASSRVNPTETQYF	TGCGCCAGCAGCAGGGTCAATCCAACAGAGACCCAGTACTTC
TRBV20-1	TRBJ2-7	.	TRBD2	CSASSGTSGSDEQYF	TGCAGTGCTAGTTCCGGGACTAGCGGGAGTGACGAGCAGTACTTC
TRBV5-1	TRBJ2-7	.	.	CASSSSTGREQYF	TGCGCCAGCAGCTCGTCCACAGGGCGGGAGCAGTACTTC
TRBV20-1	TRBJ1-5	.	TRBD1	CSAQRTGDQPQHF	TGCAGTGCTCAACGTACAGGGGATCAGCCCCAGCATTTT
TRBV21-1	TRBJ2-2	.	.	CASMVKQTNTGELFF	TGTGCCAGCATGGTGAAACAGACAAACACCGGGGAGCTGTTTTTT
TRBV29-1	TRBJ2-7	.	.	CSVTGSVNEQYF	TGCAGCGTTACAGGGTCCGTCAACGAGCAGTACTTC
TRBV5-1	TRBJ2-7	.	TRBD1	CASSFQTGAYEQYF	TGCGCCAGCAGCTTCCAGACAGGGGCCTACGAGCAGTACTTC
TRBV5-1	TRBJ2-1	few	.	CASSPGPGTTSYNEQFF	TGCGCCAGCAGCCCGGGACCGGGAACCACCTCCTACAATGAGCAGTTCTTC
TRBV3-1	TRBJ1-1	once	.	CASSQDPPGAEAFF	TGTGCCAGCAGCCAAGATCCACCGGGGGCTGAAGCTTTCTTT
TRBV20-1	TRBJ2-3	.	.	CSARKGLTDTQYF	TGCAGTGCTAGAAAGGGCCTAACAGATACGCAGTATTTT
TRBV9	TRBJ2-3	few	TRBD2	CASSSRTSGGLHNTDTQYF	TGTGCCAGCAGCTCGCGGACTAGCGGGGGCCTTCATAACACAGATACGCAGTATTTT
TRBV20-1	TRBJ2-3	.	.	CSARGLGTRLDTQYF	TGCAGTGCTAGAGGCCTCGGGACGAGACTAGATACGCAGTATTTT
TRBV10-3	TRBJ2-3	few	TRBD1	CAISATKTGSSDTQYF	TGTGCCATCAGTGCCACGAAGACAGGGTCTTCGGATACGCAGTATTTT
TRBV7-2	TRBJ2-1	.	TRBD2	CASSLSSGSGYEQFF	TGTGCCAGCAGCTTGTCGAGCGGGAGTGGTTATGAGCAGTTCTTC
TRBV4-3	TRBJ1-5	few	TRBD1	CASSPRQGPDQPQHF	TGCGCCAGCAGCCCTAGACAGGGACCAGACCAGCCCCAGCATTTT
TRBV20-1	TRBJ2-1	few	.	CSGTPGRNEQFF	TGCAGTGGGACTCCAGGGAGAAATGAGCAGTTCTTC
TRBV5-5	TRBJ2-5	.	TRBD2	CASSLHPGGGGYQETQYF	TGTGCCAGCAGCTTACACCCCGGGGGCGGGGGGTACCAAGAGACCCAGTACTTC
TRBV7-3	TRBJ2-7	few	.	CASSLTAAASYEQYF	TGTGCCAGCAGCTTAACCGCGGCAGCCTCCTACGAGCAGTACTTC
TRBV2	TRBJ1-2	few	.	CASTPGLPRYTF	TGTGCCAGCACCCCGGGCCTCCCGCGCTACACCTTC